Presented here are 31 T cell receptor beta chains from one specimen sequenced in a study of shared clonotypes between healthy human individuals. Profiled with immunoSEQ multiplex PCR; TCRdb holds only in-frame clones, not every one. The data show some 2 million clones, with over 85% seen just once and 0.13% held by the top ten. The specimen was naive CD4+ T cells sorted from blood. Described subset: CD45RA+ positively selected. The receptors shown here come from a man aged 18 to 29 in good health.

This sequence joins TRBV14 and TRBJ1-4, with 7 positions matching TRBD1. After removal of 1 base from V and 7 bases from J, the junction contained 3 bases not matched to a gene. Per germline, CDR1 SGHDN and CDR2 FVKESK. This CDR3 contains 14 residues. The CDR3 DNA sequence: TGTGCCAGCAGCCAAGCAGGGGGATTTGAAAAACTGTTTTTT. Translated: CASSQAGGFEKLFF.

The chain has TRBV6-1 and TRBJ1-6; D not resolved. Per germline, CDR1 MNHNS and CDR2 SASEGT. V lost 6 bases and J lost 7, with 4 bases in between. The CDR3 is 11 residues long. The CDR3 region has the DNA TGTGCCAGCAGGGCAAATTCACCCCTCCACTTT. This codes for CASRANSPLHF.

Here the CDR3 reads CASSLAGYNQPQHF. In nucleotides, the CDR3 is TGTGCCAGCAGCTTAGCAGGGTACAATCAGCCCCAGCATTTT. The gene calls are TRBV7-9 and TRBJ1-5, with D uncertain. V was shortened by 0 bases and J by 3 bases, with 6 bases between the two germline ends. Germline V gene sequence: CDR1 SEHNR, CDR2 FQNEAQ (reference sequence). There are 14 residues in the CDR3.

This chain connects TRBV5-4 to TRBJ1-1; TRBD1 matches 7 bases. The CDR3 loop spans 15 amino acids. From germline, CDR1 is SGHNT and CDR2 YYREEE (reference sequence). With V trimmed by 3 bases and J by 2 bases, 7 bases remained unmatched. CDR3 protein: CASSSPGQRNTEAFF. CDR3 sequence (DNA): TGTGCCAGCAGCTCTCCGGGACAGAGAAACACTGAAGCTTTCTTT. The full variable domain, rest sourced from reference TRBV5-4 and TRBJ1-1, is ETGVTQSPTHLIKTRGQQVTLRCSSQSGHNTVSWYQQALGQGPQFIFQYYREEENGRGNFPPRFSGLQFPNYSSELNVNALELDDSALYLCASSSPGQRNTEAFFGQGTRLTVV.

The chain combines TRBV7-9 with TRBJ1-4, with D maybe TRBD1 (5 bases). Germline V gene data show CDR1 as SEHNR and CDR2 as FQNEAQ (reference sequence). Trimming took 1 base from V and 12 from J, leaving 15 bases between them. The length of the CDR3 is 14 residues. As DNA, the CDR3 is TGTGCCAGCAGCTTAGTGCCCAGCGGGGGACAACTGTTTTTT. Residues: CASSLVPSGGQLFF.

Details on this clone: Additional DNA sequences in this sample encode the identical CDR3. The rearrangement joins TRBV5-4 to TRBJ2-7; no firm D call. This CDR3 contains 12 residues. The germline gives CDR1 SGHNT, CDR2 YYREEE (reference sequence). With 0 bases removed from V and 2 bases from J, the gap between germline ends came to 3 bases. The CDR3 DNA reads TGTGCCAGCAGCTTGGGCACCTACGAGCAGTACTTC. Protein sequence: CASSLGTYEQYF.

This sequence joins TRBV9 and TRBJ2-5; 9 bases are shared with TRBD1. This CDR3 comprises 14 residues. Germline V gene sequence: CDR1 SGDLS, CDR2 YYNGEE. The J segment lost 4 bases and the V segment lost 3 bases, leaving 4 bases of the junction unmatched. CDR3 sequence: CASSATTGGETQYF. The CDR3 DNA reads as TGTGCCAGCAGCGCCACGACAGGGGGAGAGACCCAGTACTTC.

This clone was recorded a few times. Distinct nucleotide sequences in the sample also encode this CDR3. The CDR3 reads CAWTELGTTYEQYF. The DNA of the CDR3 is TGTGCCTGGACCGAACTAGGTACGACCTACGAGCAGTACTTC. The chain has TRBV30 and TRBJ2-5; D might be TRBD2 (5 bases). The J call may be faulty, since TRBJ2-7 better matches the DNA end. This CDR3 has 14 amino acids. Germline V gene sequence: CDR1 GTSNPN, CDR2 SVGIG (reference sequence).

The CDR3 sequence is CASSLNGRISYEQYF. CDR3 DNA: TGTGCCAGCAGCTTGAACGGGAGGATTTCCTACGAGCAGTACTTC. This chain links TRBV5-6 with TRBJ2-7; the match to TRBD2 covers 7 bases. Germline V CDR1 and CDR2: SGHDT, YYEEEE. Unmatched junction bases numbered 5, after V lost 1 base and J lost 1 base. This CDR3 spans 15 amino acids.

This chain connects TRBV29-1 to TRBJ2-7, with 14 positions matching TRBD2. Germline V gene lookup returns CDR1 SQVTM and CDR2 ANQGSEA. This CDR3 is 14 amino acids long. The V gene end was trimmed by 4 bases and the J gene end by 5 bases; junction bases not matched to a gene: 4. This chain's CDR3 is CSVAGTSGSDEQYF. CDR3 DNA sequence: TGCAGCGTTGCTGGGACTAGCGGGAGCGACGAGCAGTACTTC.

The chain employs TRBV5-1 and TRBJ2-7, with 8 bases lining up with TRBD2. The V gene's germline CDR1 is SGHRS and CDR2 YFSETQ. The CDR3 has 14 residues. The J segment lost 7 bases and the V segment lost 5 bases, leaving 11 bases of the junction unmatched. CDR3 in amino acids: CASRMTSDLTEQYF. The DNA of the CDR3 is TGCGCCAGCAGAATGACTAGCGACCTTACAGAGCAGTACTTC.

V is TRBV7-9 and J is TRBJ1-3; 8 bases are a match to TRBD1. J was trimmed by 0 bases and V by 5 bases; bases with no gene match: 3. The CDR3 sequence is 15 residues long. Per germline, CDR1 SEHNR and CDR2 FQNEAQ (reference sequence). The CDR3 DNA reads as TGTGCCAGCAGCCCGGACAGGGACTCTGGAAACACCATATATTTT. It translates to CASSPDRDSGNTIYF.

CDR3 in DNA: TGCGCCAGCAGTGAGGGGACAGGCCATACCTACGAGCAGTACTTC. It codes for CASSEGTGHTYEQYF. The chain links TRBV10-1 to TRBJ2-7; 8 nucleotides line up with TRBD1. The CDR3 runs to 15 residues. V dropped 2 bases and J dropped 2; count of bases not matched to a gene: 5. Germline V gene data show CDR1 as WNHNN and CDR2 as SYGVQD (reference sequence).

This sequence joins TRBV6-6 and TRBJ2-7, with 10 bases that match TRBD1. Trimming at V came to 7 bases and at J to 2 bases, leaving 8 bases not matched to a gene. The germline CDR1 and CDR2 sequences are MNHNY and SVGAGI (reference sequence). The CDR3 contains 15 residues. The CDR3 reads CASTLGQGVTYEQYF. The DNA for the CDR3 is TGTGCCAGCACCCTAGGACAGGGGGTAACCTACGAGCAGTACTTC.

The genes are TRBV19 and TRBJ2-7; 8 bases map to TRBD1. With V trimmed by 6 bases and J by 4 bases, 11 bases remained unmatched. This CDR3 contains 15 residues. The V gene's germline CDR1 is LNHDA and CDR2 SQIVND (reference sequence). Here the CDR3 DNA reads TGTGCCAGTAGCCTCCACAGGGGGGCTTGGTACGAGCAGTACTTC. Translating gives CASSLHRGAWYEQYF.

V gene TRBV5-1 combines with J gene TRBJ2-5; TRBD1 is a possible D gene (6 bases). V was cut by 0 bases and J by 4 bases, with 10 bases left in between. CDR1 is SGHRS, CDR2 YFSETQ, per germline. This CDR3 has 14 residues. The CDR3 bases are TGCGCCAGCAGCTTGGTGTCAGGGGCAGAGACCCAGTACTTC. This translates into CASSLVSGAETQYF.

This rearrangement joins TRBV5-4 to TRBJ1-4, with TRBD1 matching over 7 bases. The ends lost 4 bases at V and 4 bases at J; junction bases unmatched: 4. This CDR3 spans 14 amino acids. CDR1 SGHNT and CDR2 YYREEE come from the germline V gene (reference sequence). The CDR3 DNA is TGTGCCAGCAGCAACAGGGGCGGTAATGAAAAACTGTTTTTT. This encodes CASSNRGGNEKLFF.

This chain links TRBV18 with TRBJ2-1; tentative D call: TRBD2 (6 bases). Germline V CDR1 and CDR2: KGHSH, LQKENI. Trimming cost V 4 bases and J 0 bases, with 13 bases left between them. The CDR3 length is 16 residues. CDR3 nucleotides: TGTGCCAGCTCACAAGAGACTAGGAGCTCCTACAATGAGCAGTTCTTC. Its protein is CASSQETRSSYNEQFF. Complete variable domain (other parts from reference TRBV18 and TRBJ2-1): NAGVMQNPRHLVRRRGQEARLRCSPMKGHSHVYWYRQLPEEGLKFMVYLQKENIIDESGMPKERFSAEFPKEGPSILRIQQVVRGDSAAYFCASSQETRSSYNEQFFGPGTRLTVL.

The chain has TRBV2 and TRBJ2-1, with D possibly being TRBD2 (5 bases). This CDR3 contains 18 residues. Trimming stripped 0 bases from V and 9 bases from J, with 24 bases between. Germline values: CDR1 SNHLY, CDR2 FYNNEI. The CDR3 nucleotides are TGTGCCAGCAGTGAAGCGCCTAGCAAGGCCCCCTCCGAAGGTGAGCAGTTCTTC. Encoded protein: CASSEAPSKAPSEGEQFF.

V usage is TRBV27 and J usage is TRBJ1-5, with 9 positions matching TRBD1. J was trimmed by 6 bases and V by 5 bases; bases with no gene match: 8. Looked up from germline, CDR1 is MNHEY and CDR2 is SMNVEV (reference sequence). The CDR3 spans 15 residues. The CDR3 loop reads CASSITGGNAQPQHF. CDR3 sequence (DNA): TGTGCCAGCAGTATAACAGGGGGCAACGCTCAGCCCCAGCATTTT.

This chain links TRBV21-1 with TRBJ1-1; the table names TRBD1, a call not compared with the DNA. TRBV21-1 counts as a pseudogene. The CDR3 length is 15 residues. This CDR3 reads CASSSNPDMNTEAFF. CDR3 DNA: TGTGCCAGCAGCTCGAACCCTGACATGAACACTGAAGCTTTCTTT.

This chain's CDR3 is CASSMDRVGGYTF. For the CDR3, the DNA is TGTGCCAGCAGTATGGACAGGGTGGGCGGCTACACCTTC. The V and J genes are TRBV2 and TRBJ1-2; TRBD1 aligns across 8 bases. The V segment lost 5 bases and the J segment 8 bases; nucleotides outside the gene matches: 7. The CDR3 covers 13 residues. Germline lookup yields CDR1 SNHLY and CDR2 FYNNEI.

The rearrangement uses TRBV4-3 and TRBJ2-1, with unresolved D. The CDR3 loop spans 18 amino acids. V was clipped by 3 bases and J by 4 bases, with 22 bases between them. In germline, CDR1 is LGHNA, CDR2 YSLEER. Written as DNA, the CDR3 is TGCGCCAGCAGCCAGGAAATCGGCGTTGCGGTAGGGTACAATGAGCAGTTCTTC. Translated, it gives CASSQEIGVAVGYNEQFF.

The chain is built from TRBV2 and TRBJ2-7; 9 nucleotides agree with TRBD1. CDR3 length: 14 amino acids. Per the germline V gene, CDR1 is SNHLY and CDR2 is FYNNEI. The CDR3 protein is CHTGRDRASSEQYF. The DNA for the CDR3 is TGTCATACAGGAAGGGACAGGGCATCGTCCGAGCAGTACTTC.

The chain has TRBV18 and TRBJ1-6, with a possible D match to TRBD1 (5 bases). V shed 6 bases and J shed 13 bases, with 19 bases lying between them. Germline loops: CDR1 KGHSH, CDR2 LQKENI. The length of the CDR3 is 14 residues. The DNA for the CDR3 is TGTGCCAGCTCTCCAGTCCCGGGGGACTCTCCCCTCCACTTT. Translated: CASSPVPGDSPLHF.

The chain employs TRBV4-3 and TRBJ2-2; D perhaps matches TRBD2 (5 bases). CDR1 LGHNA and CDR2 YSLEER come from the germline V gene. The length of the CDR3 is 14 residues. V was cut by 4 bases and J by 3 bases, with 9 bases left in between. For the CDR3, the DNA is TGCGCCAGCAGCCCAGAGGGCTACACCGGGGAGCTGTTTTTT. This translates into CASSPEGYTGELFF.

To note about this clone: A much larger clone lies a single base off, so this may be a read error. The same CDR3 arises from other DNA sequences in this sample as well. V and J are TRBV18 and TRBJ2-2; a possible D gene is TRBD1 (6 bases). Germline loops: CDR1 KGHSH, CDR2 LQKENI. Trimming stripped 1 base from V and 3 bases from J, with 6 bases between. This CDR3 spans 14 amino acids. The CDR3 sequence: CASSPRQDTGELFF. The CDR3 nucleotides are TGTGCCAGCTCACCACGACAGGACACCGGGGAGCTGTTTTTT.

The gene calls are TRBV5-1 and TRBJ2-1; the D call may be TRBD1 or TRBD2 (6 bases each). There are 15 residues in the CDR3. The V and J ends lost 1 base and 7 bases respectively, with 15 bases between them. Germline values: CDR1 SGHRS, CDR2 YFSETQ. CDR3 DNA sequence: TGCGCCAGCAGCTTGTCGGCAGGGGAGGTAAATGAGCAGTTCTTC. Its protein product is CASSLSAGEVNEQFF.

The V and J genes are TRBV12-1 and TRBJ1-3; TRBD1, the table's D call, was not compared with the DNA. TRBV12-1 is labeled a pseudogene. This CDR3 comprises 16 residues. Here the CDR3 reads CASSPSGWVPGNTIYF. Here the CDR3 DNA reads TGTGCCAGCAGCCCCTCAGGCTGGGTCCCTGGAAACACCATATATTTT.

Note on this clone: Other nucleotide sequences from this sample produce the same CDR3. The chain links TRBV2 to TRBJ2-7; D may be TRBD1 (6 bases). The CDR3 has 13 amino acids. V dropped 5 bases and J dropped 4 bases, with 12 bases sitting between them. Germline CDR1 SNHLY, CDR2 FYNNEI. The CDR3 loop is CASSSGTPYEQYF. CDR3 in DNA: TGTGCCAGCAGTTCCGGGACACCTTACGAGCAGTACTTC.

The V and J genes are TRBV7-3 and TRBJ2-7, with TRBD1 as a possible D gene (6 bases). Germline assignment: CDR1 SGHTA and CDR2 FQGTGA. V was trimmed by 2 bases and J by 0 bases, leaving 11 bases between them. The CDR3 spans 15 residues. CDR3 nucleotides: TGTGCCAGCAGCTTAGAGTCAGGGGCCTCCTACGAGCAGTACTTC. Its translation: CASSLESGASYEQYF.